These 15 T cell receptor beta chains share one sample of origin, sequenced in a study of response to subunit inactivated influenza vaccine. One entry per CDR3 protein, called by TCRdb with MiXCR from the RT-PCR reads. The sample shows about half a million distinct CDR3 sequences, around 9.9% of them seen only once. The source was PBMCs from blood, collected more than 35 days after vaccination. The receptors originated from a man aged 50-59 years who received an inactivated influenza vaccine.

This clonotype showed up just a few times. The chain recombines TRBV12-3 or TRBV12-4 with TRBJ2-3; 10 bases are a match to TRBD2. This CDR3 region has 18 residues. Unmatched junction bases numbered 11, after V lost 2 bases and J lost 3 bases. CDR3 in DNA: TGTGCCAGCAGTTTACTGTCAGGGCTAGCGGGGGATACAGATACGCAGTATTTT. Protein: CASSLLSGLAGDTDTQYF.

This clonotype was found a few times. The chain combines TRBV29-1 with TRBJ1-1; TRBD1 might be the D (5 bases). The CDR3 has 12 amino acids. The ends were cut back, 6 bases at V and 1 base at J, with 9 bases in the middle. Germline CDR1 is SQVTM and CDR2 is ANQGSEA. The CDR3 nucleotides read TGCAGCGTCCGGGGGGGGAACACTGAAGCTTTCTTT. The encoded protein is CSVRGGNTEAFF.

This clonotype was seen a few times. This rearrangement joins TRBV7-2 to TRBJ2-1; a possible D gene is TRBD1 (6 bases). Between the trimmed V and J ends, which lost 7 bases and 6 bases, there was a span of 13 bases. This CDR3 is 13 amino acids long. CDR1 and CDR2 (germline): SGHTA, FQGNSA. This CDR3 is CASTVDRPNEQFF. The CDR3 DNA is TGTGCCAGCACCGTAGACAGGCCCAATGAGCAGTTCTTC. Filled out from reference TRBV7-2 and TRBJ2-1, the complete variable domain reads GAGVSQSPSNKVTEKGKDVELRCDPISGHTALYWYRQSLGQGLEFLIYFQGNSAPDKSGLPSDRFSAERTGGSVSTLTIQRTQQEDSAVYLCASTVDRPNEQFFGPGTRLTVL.

This clonotype was found a few times. The chain joins TRBV11-2 to TRBJ2-1; weak D call: TRBD2 (5 bases). Per the germline V gene, CDR1 is SGHAT and CDR2 is FQNNGV. This CDR3 is 16 amino acids long. The V and J ends lost 2 bases and 2 bases respectively, with 13 bases between them. As DNA, the CDR3 is TGTGCCAGCAGCTTAAGGGCGGGTGGGACCTACAATGAGCAGTTCTTC. It translates to CASSLRAGGTYNEQFF.

A few counts support this clonotype. Here the CDR3 DNA reads TGTGCCAGCAGCCCAGGACAGTTAGATACGCAGTATTTT. The encoded protein is CASSPGQLDTQYF. V usage is TRBV7-2 and J usage is TRBJ2-3; D is possibly TRBD1 (6 bases). The CDR3 length is 13 residues. Germline CDR1 reads SGHTA; CDR2 reads FQGNSA. V was cut by 5 bases and J by 5 bases, with 11 bases left in between.

This clonotype was counted between two and nine times. The J gene is TRBJ1-1, the V gene TRBV9, with D maybe TRBD1 (5 bases). In germline, CDR1 is SGDLS, CDR2 YYNGEE. Trimming removed 0 bases at V and 3 bases at J, with 6 bases between. This CDR3 has 13 residues. This CDR3 is CASSVGTHTEAFF. DNA for the CDR3: TGTGCCAGCAGCGTAGGGACACACACTGAAGCTTTCTTT.

This clonotype was counted at least ten times. CDR3 nucleotide sequence: TGCGCCAGCAGCTTGGTTGCGGCCACAGATACGCAGTATTTT. Its translation is CASSLVAATDTQYF. The V gene is TRBV5-1, the J gene TRBJ2-3; no reliable D call. Germline CDR1 SGHRS, CDR2 YFSETQ. The length of the CDR3 is 14 residues. Trimming removed 0 bases from V and 2 bases from J, with 7 bases in between.

V gene TRBV18 combines with J gene TRBJ1-1; 10 bases agree with TRBD1. Trimming at V came to 5 bases and at J to 3 bases, leaving 3 bases not matched to a gene. Germline values: CDR1 KGHSH, CDR2 LQKENI. The CDR3 is 14 amino acids. This CDR3 is CASSDRGLDTEAFF. CDR3 coding DNA: TGTGCCAGCTCAGACAGGGGGCTCGACACTGAAGCTTTCTTT. The complete variable domain, with remaining parts taken from reference TRBV18 and TRBJ1-1, reads NAGVMQNPRHLVRRRGQEARLRCSPMKGHSHVYWYRQLPEEGLKFMVYLQKENIIDESGMPKERFSAEFPKEGPSILRIQQVVRGDSAAYFCASSDRGLDTEAFFGQGTRLTVV.

This clonotype was observed a handful of times. The chain combines TRBV12-3 or TRBV12-4 with TRBJ2-7, with TRBD1 identical over 7 bases. CDR3 length: 15 amino acids. Unmatched junction bases numbered 10, after V lost 6 bases and J lost 2 bases. CDR3 sequence reads: CASSNTDRVAYEQYF. Written as DNA, the CDR3 is TGTGCCAGCAGCAATACTGACAGGGTGGCCTACGAGCAGTACTTC.

A few counts support this clonotype. The chain recombines TRBV29-1 with TRBJ2-5, with a possible D match to TRBD2 (6 bases). Per the germline V gene, CDR1 is SQVTM and CDR2 is ANQGSEA. This CDR3 is 13 amino acids long. V dropped 2 bases and J dropped 4 bases, with 11 bases sitting between them. CDR3 region: CSVELHGGETQYF. DNA for the CDR3: TGCAGCGTTGAACTGCACGGGGGAGAGACCCAGTACTTC.

This clonotype was recorded many times. The chain joins TRBV12-3 or TRBV12-4 to TRBJ2-7; D not certain. This CDR3 region has 14 residues. V lost 5 bases to trimming and J lost 0 bases, with 11 bases between them. CDR3 bases: TGTGCCAGCAGTCCTACCAGCATCTCCTACGAGCAGTACTTC. Protein: CASSPTSISYEQYF.

J is TRBJ2-7 and V is TRBV12-3 or TRBV12-4, with 7 positions matching TRBD2. The junction had 4 bases not matched to a gene; V was cut back by 2 bases and J by 6 bases. CDR3 length: 13 residues. CDR3 in amino acids: CASSLKRETEQYF. The CDR3 DNA reads TGTGCCAGCAGTTTAAAGCGGGAAACCGAGCAGTACTTC.

CDR3 sequence reads: CASSFLGLRSSYNEQFF. CDR3 coding DNA: TGTGCCAGCAGTTTCTTGGGACTGCGGAGCTCCTACAATGAGCAGTTCTTC. J is TRBJ2-1 and V is TRBV28, with D perhaps matching TRBD2 (6 bases). The germline V gene has CDR1 MDHEN and CDR2 SYDVKM. V lost 3 bases, J lost 0 bases, and 15 bases lay in between. This CDR3 comprises 17 residues.

This sequence joins TRBV4-3 and TRBJ1-4; the D is unclear. The ends were cut back, 3 bases at V and 3 bases at J, with 11 bases in the middle. The CDR3 covers 15 residues. Per germline, CDR1 LGHNA and CDR2 YSLEER. CDR3 loop: CASSQGKGPNEKLFF. CDR3 DNA sequence: TGCGCCAGCAGCCAGGGGAAGGGCCCTAATGAAAAACTGTTTTTT.

This clonotype occurred a few times. V is TRBV7-2 and J is TRBJ1-2, with D hard to call. The V end lost 4 bases, the J end lost 6 bases, and 18 bases lay between the germline ends. CDR1 is SGHTA, CDR2 FQGNSA, per germline. This CDR3 is built from 15 residues. CDR3 DNA: TGTGCCAGCAGCTCGCGTCCGGGCCCAGAAAATGGCTACACCTTC. The encoded protein is CASSSRPGPENGYTF.